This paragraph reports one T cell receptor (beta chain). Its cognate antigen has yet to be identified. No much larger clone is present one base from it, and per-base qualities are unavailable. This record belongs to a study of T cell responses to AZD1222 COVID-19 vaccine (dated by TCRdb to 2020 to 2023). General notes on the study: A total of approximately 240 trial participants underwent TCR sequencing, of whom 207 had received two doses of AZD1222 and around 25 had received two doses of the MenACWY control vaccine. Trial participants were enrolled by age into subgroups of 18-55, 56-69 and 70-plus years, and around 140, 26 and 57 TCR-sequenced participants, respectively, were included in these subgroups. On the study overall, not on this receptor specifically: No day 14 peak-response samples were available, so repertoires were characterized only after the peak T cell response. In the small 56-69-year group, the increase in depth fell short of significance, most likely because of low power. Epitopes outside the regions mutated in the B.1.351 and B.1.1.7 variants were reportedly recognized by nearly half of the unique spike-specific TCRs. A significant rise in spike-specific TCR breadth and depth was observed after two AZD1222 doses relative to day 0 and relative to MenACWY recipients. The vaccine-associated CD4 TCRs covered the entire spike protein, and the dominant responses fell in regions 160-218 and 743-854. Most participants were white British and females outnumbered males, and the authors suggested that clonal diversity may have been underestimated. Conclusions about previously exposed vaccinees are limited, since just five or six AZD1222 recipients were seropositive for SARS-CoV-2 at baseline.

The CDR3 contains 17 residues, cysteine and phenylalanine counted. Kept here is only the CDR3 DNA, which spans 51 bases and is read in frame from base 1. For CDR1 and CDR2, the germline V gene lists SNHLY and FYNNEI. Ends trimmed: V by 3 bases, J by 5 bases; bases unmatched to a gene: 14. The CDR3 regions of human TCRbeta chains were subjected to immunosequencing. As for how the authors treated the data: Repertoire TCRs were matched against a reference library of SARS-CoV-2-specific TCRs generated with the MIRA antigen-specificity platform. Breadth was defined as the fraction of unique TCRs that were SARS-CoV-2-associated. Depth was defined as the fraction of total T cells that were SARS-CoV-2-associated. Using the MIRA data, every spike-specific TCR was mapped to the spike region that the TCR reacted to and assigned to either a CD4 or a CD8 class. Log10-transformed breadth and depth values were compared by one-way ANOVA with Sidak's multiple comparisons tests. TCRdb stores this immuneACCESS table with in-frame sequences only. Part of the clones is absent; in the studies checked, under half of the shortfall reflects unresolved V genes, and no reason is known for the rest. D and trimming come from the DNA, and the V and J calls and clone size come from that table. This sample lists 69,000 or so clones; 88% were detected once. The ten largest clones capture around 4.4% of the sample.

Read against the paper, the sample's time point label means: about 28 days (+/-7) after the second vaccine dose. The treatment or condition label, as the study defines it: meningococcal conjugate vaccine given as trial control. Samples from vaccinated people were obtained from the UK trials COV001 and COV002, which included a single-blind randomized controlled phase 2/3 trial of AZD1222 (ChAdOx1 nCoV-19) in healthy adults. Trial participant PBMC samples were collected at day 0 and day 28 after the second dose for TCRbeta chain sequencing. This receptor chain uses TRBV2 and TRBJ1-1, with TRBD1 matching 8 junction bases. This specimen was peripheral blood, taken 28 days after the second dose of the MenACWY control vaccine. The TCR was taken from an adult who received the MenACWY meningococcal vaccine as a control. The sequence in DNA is TGTGCCAGCAGTGACCCCGCGGGACAGGTCAAATGGACTGAAGCTTTCTTT. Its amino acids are CASSDPAGQVKWTEAFF.